These 30 T cell receptor beta chains came from one sample sequenced in a study of tumor-infiltrating lymphocytes in primary liver carcinoma listed by TCRdb under 2017. TRIzol reagent was used to extract blood RNA from unsorted whole blood, while the DNeasy Blood & Tissue kit provided the germline DNA. TCRdb names Illumina HiSeq 2500 as the instrument used. A constant-region primer and ProtoScript II reverse transcriptase were used to reverse-transcribe TCRbeta-specific cDNA from approximately 450 ng total RNA. Three nested multiplex PCR rounds, following a slightly modified ARM-PCR procedure, were used to build the TCRbeta libraries. Each of the first two PCR rounds ran for around 11 cycles using multiplex TRBV1-TRBV30 forward primers together with a Cbeta reverse primer. TCRdb reworked the public reads: Q25 trimming with fastp, MiXCR clone assembly, productive beta chains retained. Identical CDR3 protein sequences are pooled into one entry, listed with their most common genes and DNA. This sample lists over 250,000 distinct CDR3 sequences; around 50% were detected once. Clones ranked in the top ten supply more than 15% of the sample.

Sequencing was performed on peripheral blood. These receptors were collected from a woman aged 25-40 years with primary liver carcinoma and hepatitis B virus infection.

The chain recombines TRBV7-9 with TRBJ2-2; D is uncertain. V was shortened by 6 bases and J by 6 bases, with 20 bases between the two germline ends. The CDR3 is 16 residues long. Per germline, CDR1 SEHNR and CDR2 FQNEAQ (reference sequence). The CDR3 coding sequence is TGTGCCAGCAGGGCCCCTGTCAAGAGGCTCTCCGGGGAGCTGTTTTTT. This gives the protein CASRAPVKRLSGELFF.

This clonotype was detected many times. The CDR3 coding sequence is TGTGCCAGCAGCCCCGCCGGGACCTACGAGCAGTACTTC. Its protein product is CASSPAGTYEQYF. V is TRBV28 and J is TRBJ2-7, with a possible D match to TRBD2 (5 bases). Between the trimmed V and J ends, which lost 6 bases and 2 bases, there was a span of 11 bases. Germline loops: CDR1 MDHEN, CDR2 SYDVKM. The CDR3 extends over 13 amino acids.

This clonotype was counted many times. This rearrangement joins TRBV6-5 to TRBJ1-4, with D possibly TRBD1 on 5 matching bases. Per germline, CDR1 MNHEY and CDR2 SVGAGI. Deletions cut 6 bases from V and 9 bases from J, with 17 bases between. The CDR3 totals 14 residues. The CDR3 spells CASRGDSSGKKLFF. CDR3 DNA: TGTGCCAGCAGGGGCGACAGCTCCGGGAAAAAACTGTTTTTT.

Details on this clonotype: The junction differs from germline at one of its ends, possibly a read error. The chain carries TRBV6-1 and TRBJ1-6; 7 bases align to TRBD1. Germline assignment: CDR1 MNHNS and CDR2 SASEGT. This CDR3 is 14 amino acids long. Here the CDR3 DNA reads TGTGCCAGCAGTGCGGACAGGAGTAACTCACCCTTCCACTTT. Its translation: CASSADRSNSPFHF.

About this clonotype: As the CDR3 is not closed by the conserved phenylalanine or tryptophan, this likely results from a read error. The chain uses TRBV6-8 and TRBJ2-1; D might be TRBD1 (5 bases). The V and J ends lost 7 bases and 8 bases respectively, with 15 bases between them. The CDR3 spans 13 residues. Germline assignment: CDR1 MNHGY and CDR2 SAAAGT. The CDR3 protein is CASTTQGIDEQFV. The CDR3 nucleotides read TGTGCCAGCACAACTCAGGGTATCGATGAGCAGTTCGTC.

A word on this clonotype: At one end, the junction sequence differs from germline, possibly due to a read error. The chain couples TRBV11-2 to TRBJ2-3, with unresolved D. The CDR3 runs 17 residues. CDR1 is SGHAT and CDR2 is FQNNGV in the germline V gene. The CDR3 nucleotides are TGTGCCAGCGGCTTAGATGATTGGGTGAGTGGGTCAGATACGCAGTCTTTT. Translation gives CASGLDDWVSGSDTQSF.

This clonotype came up many times. The chain employs TRBV4-1 and TRBJ2-7; the match to TRBD2 covers 10 bases. Unmatched junction bases numbered 3, after V lost 4 bases and J lost 3 bases. This CDR3 spans 14 amino acids. Germline CDR1 MGHRA, CDR2 YSYEKL. The CDR3 DNA is TGCGCCAGCAGCCCGGGACTAGCGCTCTACGAGCAGTACTTC. As protein: CASSPGLALYEQYF.

This clonotype was counted ten times or more. The DNA for the CDR3 is TGTGCCAGCAACGCGCAGGGAGGTCTCTCTGGAAACACCATATATTTT. Amino acids: CASNAQGGLSGNTIYF. The V gene is TRBV12-3 or TRBV12-4, the J gene TRBJ1-3; TRBD1 is a possible D gene (5 bases). This CDR3 has 16 amino acids. V lost 7 bases and J lost 0, with 16 bases in between.

The J gene is TRBJ2-2, the V gene TRBV12-3 or TRBV12-4; 7 nucleotides agree with TRBD1. The CDR3 runs to 15 residues. Trimming took 1 base from V and 6 from J; bases not matched to a gene: 5. This chain's CDR3 is CASSLGQGLAGELFF. The CDR3 DNA sequence: TGTGCCAGCAGTTTAGGACAGGGTTTGGCCGGGGAGCTGTTTTTT.

This clonotype was seen once. One end of the junction varies from germline; a read error may be responsible. The chain joins TRBV29-1 to TRBJ1-2; 7 nucleotides line up with TRBD1. There are 12 residues in the CDR3. In germline, CDR1 is SQVTM, CDR2 ANQGSEA. CDR3 residues: CSTRQGIYDYTF. CDR3 nucleotides: TGCAGCACACGACAGGGAATCTATGACTACACCTTC.

The genes are TRBV9 and TRBJ2-7; 8 bases line up with TRBD2. Trimming at V came to 4 bases and at J to 2 bases, leaving 11 bases not matched to a gene. Per the germline V gene, CDR1 is SGDLS and CDR2 is YYNGEE. This CDR3 contains 16 residues. The CDR3 DNA follows: TGTGCCAGCAGCATCAGTAGCGGGACCGGCACCTACGAGCAGTACTTC. Translation gives CASSISSGTGTYEQYF.

Comments on this clonotype: Just one base apart from a much larger clone, this may be a read error. No conserved phenylalanine or tryptophan ends this CDR3, so it is likely a read error. The chain couples TRBV4-1 to TRBJ1-1, with D unclear. With 1 base removed from V and 4 bases from J, the gap between germline ends came to 7 bases. The CDR3 has 13 amino acids. The germline CDR1 and CDR2 sequences are MGHRA and YSYEKL. CDR3 protein: CASSQGVGTEAFL. The CDR3, as DNA: TGCGCCAGCAGCCAAGGGGTGGGCACTGAAGCTTTCCTT.

On this clonotype: The junction departs from the called germline gene at one end, perhaps through a read error. The chain uses TRBV7-9 and TRBJ2-3; D remains unclear. In germline, CDR1 is SEHNR, CDR2 FQNEAQ (reference sequence). This CDR3 region has 15 residues. CDR3 protein: CVSNPIASTTDTQYF. CDR3 sequence (DNA): TGTGTCAGCAACCCAATAGCCTCGACCACAGATACGCAGTATTTT.

This clonotype has more than one count but fewer than ten. This chain links TRBV10-3 with TRBJ2-3, with D possibly matching TRBD1 (5 bases). This CDR3 region has 17 residues. Trimming pared 0 bases from V and 1 base from J, leaving 14 bases between. Germline loops: CDR1 ENHRY, CDR2 SYGVKD. CDR3 coding DNA: TGTGCCATCAGTGAGTCATTAGGGGCCGGCGGCACAGATACGCAGTATTTT. Its translation is CAISESLGAGGTDTQYF.

This clonotype was recorded only once. A read error may produce the germline difference seen at one junction end. The rearrangement joins TRBV11-3 to TRBJ2-2; tentatively, D is TRBD1 or TRBD2 (5 bases each). The germline gives CDR1 SGHNT, CDR2 YENEEA. CDR3 size: 14 residues. The CDR3 here is CANSLFQGTGEPFF. The CDR3 nucleotides are TGTGCCAACAGCTTATTCCAGGGAACCGGGGAGCCGTTTTTT.

This clonotype was found many times. The chain employs TRBV4-1 and TRBJ1-6, with D uncertain. This CDR3 region has 14 residues. CDR1 and CDR2 (germline): MGHRA, YSYEKL. The ends were cut back, 3 bases at V and 9 bases at J, with 12 bases in the middle. CDR3 sequence: CASSQKEVGSPLHF. CDR3 nucleotide sequence: TGCGCCAGCAGCCAGAAGGAGGTGGGTTCACCCCTCCACTTT.

With respect to this clonotype: A single base separates this from a much larger clone, so it may be a read error. The chain is built from TRBV6-2 or TRBV6-3 and TRBJ2-6; tentatively, D is TRBD2 (6 bases). This CDR3 region has 16 residues. Germline loops: CDR1 MNHEY, CDR2 SVGEGT. The CDR3 bases are TGTGCCAGCAGTACGGGCAATTCAGGAGGGGCCAAGGTCCTGACTTTC. Encoded protein: CASSTGNSGGAKVLTF.

J is TRBJ2-2 and V is TRBV15, with D uncertain. The CDR3 has 13 residues. Between the trimmed V and J ends, which lost 3 bases and 8 bases, there was a span of 10 bases. Germline values: CDR1 LNHNV, CDR2 YYDKDF (reference sequence). CDR3 in amino acids: CATSSTGTGELFF. The CDR3 DNA reads TGTGCCACCAGCAGTACCGGTACTGGGGAGCTGTTTTTT.

A word on this clonotype: This may come from a read error, since a much larger clone is one base off. V gene TRBV4-3 combines with J gene TRBJ2-1; no clear D gene. Germline CDR1 reads LGHNA; CDR2 reads YSLEER. Deletions cut 2 bases from V and 5 bases from J, with 16 bases between. The CDR3 runs to 16 residues. CDR3 sequence reads: CASSQYSRQANNEQFF. As DNA, the CDR3 is TGCGCCAGCAGCCAATATTCTAGACAAGCAAACAATGAGCAGTTCTTC.

With regard to this clonotype: This is likely a read error, given that the CDR3 carries no conserved phenylalanine or tryptophan at its end. The rearrangement uses TRBV5-4 and TRBJ2-3, with D tentatively TRBD1 or TRBD2 (5 bases each). The V gene's germline CDR1 is SGHNT and CDR2 YYREEE (reference sequence). The ends were cut back, 8 bases at V and 6 bases at J, with 22 bases in the middle. This CDR3 is built from 15 residues. CDR3 loop: CARSPPGTEEDTQYY. In nucleotides, the CDR3 is TGTGCCAGAAGCCCGCCCGGGACGGAGGAGGATACGCAGTATTAT.

The genes are TRBV5-5 and TRBJ1-3; TRBD1 matches at 12 bases. The junction had 9 bases not matched to a gene; V was cut back by 6 bases and J by 2 bases. The CDR3 sequence is 17 residues long. Germline V lookup: CDR1 SGHKS, CDR2 YYEKEE (reference sequence). The CDR3 sequence: CASTPRDRGQTGNTIYF. The CDR3 nucleotides are TGTGCCAGCACTCCCCGGGACAGGGGGCAAACTGGAAACACCATATATTTT.

This clonotype was detected many times. The J gene is TRBJ2-1, the V gene TRBV29-1, with TRBD1 matching 9 bases. Trimming took 7 bases from V and 4 from J; bases not matched to a gene: 8. The length of the CDR3 is 14 residues. The germline CDR1 and CDR2 sequences are SQVTM and ANQGSEA. CDR3 sequence reads: CSALGTGKYNEQFF. For the CDR3, the DNA is TGCAGCGCCCTCGGGACAGGGAAATACAATGAGCAGTTCTTC.

Note on this clonotype: Germline is not matched at one junction end, which may reflect a read error. The V and J genes are TRBV4-3 and TRBJ2-6; the D is unclear. This CDR3 contains 19 residues. Germline CDR1 reads LGHNA; CDR2 reads YSLEER. Here the CDR3 reads CTSSQESSEIGSGANVLTF. The CDR3 DNA follows: TGCACCAGCAGCCAAGAGAGTAGTGAGATAGGCTCTGGGGCCAACGTCCTGACTTTC.

To note about this clonotype: Being one base from a much bigger clone, this may be a read error. J is TRBJ2-3 and V is TRBV10-3; 7 bases agree with TRBD1. This CDR3 is built from 13 residues. Germline assignment: CDR1 ENHRY and CDR2 SYGVKD. CDR3 region: CAIMGQHTGTQYF. CDR3 sequence (DNA): TGTGCCATCATGGGACAGCACACAGGTACGCAGTATTTT.

This clonotype was observed at least ten times. The gene calls are TRBV6-1 and TRBJ1-1; 7 bases align to TRBD1. Losses at the gene ends were 8 bases for V and 0 bases for J; bases not matched to a gene: 3. This CDR3 comprises 13 residues. The germline CDR1 and CDR2 sequences are MNHNS and SASEGT. The CDR3 here is CASQGQLNTEAFF. CDR3 DNA: TGTGCCAGCCAGGGACAGCTGAACACTGAAGCTTTCTTT.

To note about this clonotype: One end of the junction does not line up with germline, which may come from a read error. J is TRBJ2-2 and V is TRBV7-8; 13 nucleotides match TRBD2. This CDR3 region has 16 residues. The germline CDR1 and CDR2 sequences are SGHVS and FQNEAQ. The CDR3 loop reads CASSELAGGDTGEPFF. The CDR3, as DNA: TGTGCCAGCAGCGAACTAGCGGGAGGGGACACCGGGGAGCCGTTTTTT.

This clonotype was counted ten times or more. This chain links TRBV6-2 or TRBV6-3 with TRBJ1-2; D ambiguous. Germline V gene data show CDR1 as MNHEY and CDR2 as SVGEGT. The CDR3 runs 17 residues. Deletions cut 0 bases from V and 4 bases from J, with 18 bases between. Written as DNA, the CDR3 is TGTGCCAGCAGTTACTCGAAGGGTCTCGGCAGCCTCTATGGCTACACCTTC. The encoded protein is CASSYSKGLGSLYGYTF.

In the case of this clonotype: This likely comes from a read error, as the CDR3 has no conserved phenylalanine or tryptophan at its end. The rearrangement joins TRBV11-1 to TRBJ2-7; 8 positions agree with TRBD1. The V gene's germline CDR1 is SGHAT and CDR2 FQDESV (reference sequence). The CDR3 covers 15 residues. V shed 0 bases, J shed 6 bases, and the junction held 7 bases outside the gene matches. CDR3 in DNA: TGTGCCAGCAGCTTAGCCCGGACAGGGTTTATCGAGCAGTACATC. Amino acid sequence: CASSLARTGFIEQYI.

V and J are TRBV11-2 and TRBJ2-3; tentatively, D is TRBD2 (6 bases). V was shortened by 5 bases and J by 6 bases, with 27 bases between the two germline ends. The CDR3 totals 18 residues. Germline V lookup: CDR1 SGHAT, CDR2 FQNNGV. CDR3 sequence reads: CASSNSQRLTGVADTQYF. The DNA for the CDR3 is TGTGCCAGCAGCAACTCGCAGCGACTAACGGGAGTTGCGGATACGCAGTATTTT. Together with reference TRBV11-2 and TRBJ2-3, the CDR3 gives the full variable domain: EAGVAQSPRYKIIEKRQSVAFWCNPISGHATLYWYQQILGQGPKLLIQFQNNGVVDDSQLPKDRFSAERLKGVDSTLKIQPAKLEDSAVYLCASSNSQRLTGVADTQYFGPGTRLTVL.

Comment on this clonotype: At one boundary the junction diverges from the germline segment, which might be a read error. The V and J genes are TRBV11-2 and TRBJ2-3; D not certain. The CDR3 has 11 amino acids. The V gene's germline CDR1 is SGHAT and CDR2 FQNNGV. CDR3 region: CVSSLLSTQYF. The DNA of the CDR3 is TGTGTCAGCAGCTTACTGTCCACGCAGTACTTT. Supplemented by reference TRBV11-2 and TRBJ2-3, the full variable domain reads EAGVAQSPRYKIIEKRQSVAFWCNPISGHATLYWYQQILGQGPKLLIQFQNNGVVDDSQLPKDRFSAERLKGVDSTLKIQPAKLEDSAVYLCVSSLLSTQYFGPGTRLTVL.